This T cell receptor (beta chain) was identified during a study of cytomegalovirus exposure and HLA in healthy donors. Study overall: One earlier analysis, a look at 150 million to 200 million T cells, found some 120 million unique TCR beta sequences.

CDR3 length: 17 residues. Trimming took 5 bases from V and 5 from J; bases not matched to a gene: 11. Germline V gene data show CDR1 as MDHEN and CDR2 as SYDVKM. As for this clone: Its antigen is undetermined.

Overall study findings and caveats: As was reported, the HLA-A and HLA-B alleles of most subjects were accurately predicted from TCR beta sequences. The authors listed 150 to 200 TCR beta chains as cytomegalovirus-associated. Follow-up analysis found HLA locus-dependent TCR association rates, highest for DRB1 and lowest for HLA-C.

The PCR contained 60 Vbeta and 13 Jbeta primers. Generated by immunoSEQ multiplex PCR, the TCRdb table keeps only in-frame clones and is missing some. The sample records fewer than 200,000 clones, approximately 82% being singletons. The clonotype was recovered from a young woman in good health and CMV-seronegative. The specimen was PBMCs. This sequence joins TRBV28 and TRBJ2-2; 10 bases fit TRBD2. As DNA, the CDR3 is TGTGCCAGCAGTCTACAATCCAATAGCGGGAGGACCGGGGAGCTGTTTTTT. It translates to CASSLQSNSGRTGELFF. Filled out from reference TRBV28 and TRBJ2-2, the complete variable domain reads DVKVTQSSRYLVKRTGEKVFLECVQDMDHENMFWYRQDPGLGLRLIYFSYDVKMKEKGDIPEGYSVSREKKERFSLILESASTNQTSMYLCASSLQSNSGRTGELFFGEGSRLTVL.